The table lists the clone carrying this T cell receptor (beta chain) with a few counts. Its antigen is not identified. These data come from a study of beta chain features in type 1 diabetes. Study conclusions and caveats: When Type 1 diabetes patients were examined, their TCRB CDR3s proved moderately but significantly shorter in all four CD4+ subsets. Researchers caution that PCR might favor shorter templates, equally among patients and controls.

The whole isolated RNA underwent reverse transcription, so sequencing captured expressed TCRB transcripts. This table comes from immunoSEQ multiplex PCR, and its TCRdb copy is limited to in-frame clones, with some not included. The repertoire has about 340,000 clones, 9.3% of them found once; the top ten carry around 1%. The CDR3 runs 15 residues. CDR1 and CDR2 from the germline V gene are SGHNT and YYREEE (reference sequence). V shed 6 bases and J shed 6 bases, with 19 bases lying between them. J is TRBJ1-3 and V is TRBV5-4, with a possible D match to TRBD1 (5 bases). The clonotype was recovered from a man aged 25-45 years with type 1 diabetes. Sequencing was performed on central memory CD4+ T cells from blood. This chain's CDR3 is CASTRDSSPENTIYF. CDR3 in DNA: TGTGCCAGCACCCGGGACTCCTCACCTGAAAACACCATATATTTT.